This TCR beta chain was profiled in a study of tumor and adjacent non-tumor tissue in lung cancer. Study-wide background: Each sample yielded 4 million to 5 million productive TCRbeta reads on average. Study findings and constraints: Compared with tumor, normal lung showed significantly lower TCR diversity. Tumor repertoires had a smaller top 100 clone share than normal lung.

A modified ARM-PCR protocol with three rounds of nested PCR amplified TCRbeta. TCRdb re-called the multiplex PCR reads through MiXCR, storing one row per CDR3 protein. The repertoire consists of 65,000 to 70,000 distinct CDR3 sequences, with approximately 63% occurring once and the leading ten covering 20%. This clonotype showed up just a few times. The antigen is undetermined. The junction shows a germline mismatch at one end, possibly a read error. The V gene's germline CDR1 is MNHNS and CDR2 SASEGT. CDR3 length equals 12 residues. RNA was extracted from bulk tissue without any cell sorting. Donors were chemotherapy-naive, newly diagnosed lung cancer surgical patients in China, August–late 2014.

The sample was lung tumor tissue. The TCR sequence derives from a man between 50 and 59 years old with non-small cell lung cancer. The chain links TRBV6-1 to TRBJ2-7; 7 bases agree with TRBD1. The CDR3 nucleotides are TGTGCCAGCGGACAGGCGTCCTACGAGCAGTATTTC. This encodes CASGQASYEQYF.